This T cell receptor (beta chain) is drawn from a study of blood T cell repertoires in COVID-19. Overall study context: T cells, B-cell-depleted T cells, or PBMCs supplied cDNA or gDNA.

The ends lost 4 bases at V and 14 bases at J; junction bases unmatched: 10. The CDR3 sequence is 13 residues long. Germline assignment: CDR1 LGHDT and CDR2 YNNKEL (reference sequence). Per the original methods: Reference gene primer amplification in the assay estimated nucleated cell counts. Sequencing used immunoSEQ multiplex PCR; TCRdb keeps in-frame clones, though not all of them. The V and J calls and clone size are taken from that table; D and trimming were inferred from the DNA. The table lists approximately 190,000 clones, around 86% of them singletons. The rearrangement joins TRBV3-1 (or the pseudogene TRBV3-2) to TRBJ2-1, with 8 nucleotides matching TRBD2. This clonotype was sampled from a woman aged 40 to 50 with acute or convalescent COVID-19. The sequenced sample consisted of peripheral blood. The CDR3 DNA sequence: TGTGCCAGCAGCCCCTCAGCGGGAGAAAAAGAGTTCTTC. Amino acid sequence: CASSPSAGEKEFF.